The 3 T cell receptor beta chains given below trace back to one sample, sequenced in a study of vaccination effects on CD4 cells after COVID-19. Antigen-specific CD4+ T cells were first expanded with viral peptide pools by the ViraFEST assay and only then sequenced. The authors isolated CD4+ T cells after nine to eleven days of culture. Participants were given two doses of BNT162b2 or mRNA-1273 vaccine. Sequencing was performed with immunoSEQ multiplex PCR; in TCRdb, only in-frame clones are kept and a portion is missing. Altogether approximately 83,000 clones are present, over 75% being singletons, with the ten largest covering around 1%. These receptors' targets are unknown. The source material was CD4+ T cells from PBMCs cultured with HCoV-OC43 spike peptides, sampled after COVID-19 vaccination. Subset defined: HCoV-OC43 spike overlapping peptide pool stimulation. These receptor sequences come from a human donor who received a COVID-19 vaccine.

This clone came up a few times. This sequence joins TRBV7-9 and TRBJ2-7, with D possibly matching TRBD1 (6 bases). In germline, CDR1 is SEHNR, CDR2 FQNEAQ (reference sequence). V was trimmed by 6 bases and J by 0 bases, leaving 12 bases between them. The CDR3 consists of 14 residues. CDR3 DNA: TGTGCCAGCAGTAAAACAGGGAGCTCCTACGAGCAGTACGTC. It is translated as CASSKTGSSYEQYV.

The rearrangement uses TRBV7-9 and TRBJ1-6, with a weak D call TRBD1 (5 bases). The germline CDR1 and CDR2 sequences are SEHNR and FQNEAQ (reference sequence). CDR3 length equals 14 residues. V was clipped by 5 bases and J by 8 bases, with 13 bases between them. CDR3 region: CASSPVGGDSPLHF. The CDR3 DNA reads TGTGCCAGCAGCCCGGTCGGGGGGGATTCACCCCTCCACTTT.

This rearrangement joins TRBV7-8 to TRBJ2-3; 7 bases align to TRBD2. The V segment lost 6 bases and the J segment 10 bases; nucleotides outside the gene matches: 7. This CDR3 is built from 12 residues. Germline V gives CDR1 SGHVS, CDR2 FQNEAQ. CDR3 sequence reads: CASSSGGDAQYF. The CDR3 bases are TGTGCCAGCAGTTCTGGGGGGGATGCGCAGTATTTT.